This T cell receptor (beta chain) emerged from a study of cytomegalovirus exposure and HLA in healthy donors. Primers: 60 Vbeta forward and 13 Jbeta reverse. Here immunoSEQ multiplex PCR was the method, and the copy in TCRdb shows in-frame clones only, minus some. The sample contains approximately 140,000 clones, around 60% of which appear only once. Germline CDR1 and CDR2: MDHEN and SYDVKM. The CDR3 loop spans 14 amino acids. With 5 bases removed from V and 0 bases from J, the gap between germline ends came to 10 bases. This sequence was found in a woman in her sixties in good health and CMV-seropositive. The rearrangement joins TRBV28 to TRBJ1-2; tentatively, D is TRBD1 (5 bases). Sequenced material: PBMCs. CDR3 sequence (DNA): TGTGCCAGCAGTCGACAGATGCCTAACTATGGCTACACCTTC. Translation: CASSRQMPNYGYTF.